Detailed here is one T cell receptor beta chain. Its antigen is unidentified. The source of the sample is a study of cytomegalovirus exposure and HLA in healthy donors. This CDR3 has 14 residues. Germline assignment: CDR1 SGHVS and CDR2 FQNEAQ. After removal of 9 bases from V and 6 bases from J, the junction contained 9 bases not matched to a gene. The PCR contained 60 Vbeta and 13 Jbeta primers. In the study's own analysis: Later reanalysis found roughly 80 million unique TCR beta chains, around 10 million of them shared. Clones were sequenced by immunoSEQ multiplex PCR, and TCRdb holds only the in-frame ones, with some missing. That table supplies the V and J calls and clone size; D and trimming were determined from the DNA. The data show around 150,000 clones, with 79% seen just once and roughly 2% held by the top ten. The study's findings and limits: While the bulk of TCR sequences proved rare, some public TCRs turned up in many donors. As was reported, the HLA-A and HLA-B alleles of most subjects were accurately predicted from TCR beta sequences. Trimming of TCR beta V- and J-genes showed a link, identified in a later analysis, to a missense DCLRE1C variant.

The sample consisted of PBMCs. The sequence was obtained from a man between 40 and 49 years old in good health and CMV-seronegative. V is TRBV7-8 and J is TRBJ2-1; 9 bases are a match to TRBD2. CDR3 in DNA: TGTGCCAGTAACTGGGCTAGCGGGGTCAATGAGCAGTTCTTC. Translated, it gives CASNWASGVNEQFF.